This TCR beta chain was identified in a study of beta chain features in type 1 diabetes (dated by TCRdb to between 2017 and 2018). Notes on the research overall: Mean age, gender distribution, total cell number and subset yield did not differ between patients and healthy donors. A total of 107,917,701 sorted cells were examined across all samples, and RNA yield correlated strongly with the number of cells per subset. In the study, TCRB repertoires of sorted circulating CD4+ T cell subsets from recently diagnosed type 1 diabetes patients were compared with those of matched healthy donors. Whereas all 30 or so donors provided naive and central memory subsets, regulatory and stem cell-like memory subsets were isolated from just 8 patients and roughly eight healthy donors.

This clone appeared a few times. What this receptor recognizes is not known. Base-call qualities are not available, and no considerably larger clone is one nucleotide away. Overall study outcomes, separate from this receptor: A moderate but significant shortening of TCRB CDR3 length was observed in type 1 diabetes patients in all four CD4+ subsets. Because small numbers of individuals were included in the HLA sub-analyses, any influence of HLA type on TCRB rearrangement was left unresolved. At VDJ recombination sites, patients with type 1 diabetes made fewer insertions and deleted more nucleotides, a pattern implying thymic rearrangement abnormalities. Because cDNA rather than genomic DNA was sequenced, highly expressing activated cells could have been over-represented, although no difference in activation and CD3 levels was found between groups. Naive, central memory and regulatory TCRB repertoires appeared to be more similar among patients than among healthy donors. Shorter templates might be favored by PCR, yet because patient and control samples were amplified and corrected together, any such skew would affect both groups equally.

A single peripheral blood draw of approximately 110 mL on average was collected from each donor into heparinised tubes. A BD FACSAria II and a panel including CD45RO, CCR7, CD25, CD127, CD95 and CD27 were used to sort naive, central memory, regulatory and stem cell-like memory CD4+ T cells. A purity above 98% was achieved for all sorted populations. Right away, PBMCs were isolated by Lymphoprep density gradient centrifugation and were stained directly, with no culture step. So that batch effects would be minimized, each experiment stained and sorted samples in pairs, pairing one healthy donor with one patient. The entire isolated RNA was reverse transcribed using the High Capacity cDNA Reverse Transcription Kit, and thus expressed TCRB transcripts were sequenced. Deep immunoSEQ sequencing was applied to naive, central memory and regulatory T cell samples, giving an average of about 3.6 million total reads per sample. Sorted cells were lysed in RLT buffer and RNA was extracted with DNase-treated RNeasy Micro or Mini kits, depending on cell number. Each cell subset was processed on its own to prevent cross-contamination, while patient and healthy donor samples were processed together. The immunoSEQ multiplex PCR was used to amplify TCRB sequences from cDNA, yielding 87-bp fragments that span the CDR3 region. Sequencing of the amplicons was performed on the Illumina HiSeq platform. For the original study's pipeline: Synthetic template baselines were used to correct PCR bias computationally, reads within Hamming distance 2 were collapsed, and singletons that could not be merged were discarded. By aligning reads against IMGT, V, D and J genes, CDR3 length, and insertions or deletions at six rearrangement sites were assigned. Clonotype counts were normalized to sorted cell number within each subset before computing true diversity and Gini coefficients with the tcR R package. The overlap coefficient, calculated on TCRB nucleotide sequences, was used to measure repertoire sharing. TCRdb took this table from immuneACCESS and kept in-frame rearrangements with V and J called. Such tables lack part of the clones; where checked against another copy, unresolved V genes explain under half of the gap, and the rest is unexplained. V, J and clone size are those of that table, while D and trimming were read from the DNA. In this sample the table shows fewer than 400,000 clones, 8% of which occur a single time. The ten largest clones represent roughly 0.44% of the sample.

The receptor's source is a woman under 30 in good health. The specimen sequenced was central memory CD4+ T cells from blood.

The CDR3 loop reads CATSRALAGVNEQFF. At the DNA level, the sequence is TGTGCCACCAGCAGAGCACTAGCGGGAGTCAATGAGCAGTTCTTC. This receptor chain uses TRBV15 and TRBJ2-1; TRBD2 fits 11 bases in the junction. Spanning cysteine to phenylalanine, the CDR3 consists of 15 amino acids. The kept DNA is CDR3 alone, 45 bases in frame from the first base. V loses 1 base at its end and J loses 6 bases; junction bases beyond the gene matches: 2. For CDR1 and CDR2, the germline V gene (reference sequence) lists LNHNV and YYDKDF.